This T cell receptor (beta chain) was obtained from a study of T cell repertoires in ileal Crohn's disease. Assay used: immunoSEQ multiplex PCR; TCRdb lists only in-frame clones, some missing. The sample holds about 17,000 clones; 50% to 75% are singletons and the top ten take approximately 7%. Trimming removed 6 bases at V and 0 bases at J, with 11 bases between. This CDR3 spans 14 amino acids. The germline V gene encodes CDR1 MNHNS and CDR2 SASEGT. This clone has only a few counts. Material: ileal tissue. This receptor was obtained from an adult with Crohn's disease. The V and J genes are TRBV6-1 and TRBJ1-1; D is possibly TRBD1 (5 bases). The CDR3 bases are TGTGCCAGCAGACGACAGAGGATGAACACTGAAGCTTTCTTT. Translated, it gives CASRRQRMNTEAFF.